The 30 T cell receptor beta chains given below trace back to one sample, sequenced in a study of cytomegalovirus exposure and HLA in healthy donors. With 60 Vbeta and 13 Jbeta primers, the PCR was carried out. Data came from immunoSEQ multiplex PCR; TCRdb stores just in-frame clones and leaves some out. The table includes around 200,000 clones, roughly 80% detected once. The specimen sequenced was PBMCs. These receptors originate from a man in his forties or fifties in good health and CMV-seropositive.

The rearrangement links TRBV9 to TRBJ1-2; D uncertain. With 4 bases removed from V and 0 bases from J, the gap between germline ends came to 10 bases. The CDR3 has 14 residues. CDR1 and CDR2 from the germline V gene are SGDLS and YYNGEE. CDR3 loop: CASSPSRANYGYTF. DNA of the CDR3: TGTGCCAGCAGCCCTTCGCGGGCTAACTATGGCTACACCTTC.

This clone was observed once. This chain connects TRBV10-1 to TRBJ2-7, with 8 bases matching TRBD1. V shed 3 bases, J shed 5 bases, and the junction held 6 bases outside the gene matches. Looked up from germline, CDR1 is WNHNN and CDR2 is SYGVQD (reference sequence). The CDR3 runs to 14 residues. The CDR3 DNA follows: TGCGCCAGCAGTGACATTGTGGACAGGGACGAGCAGTACTTC. Amino acids: CASSDIVDRDEQYF.

This clone was seen only once. This rearrangement joins TRBV15 to TRBJ2-3, with 8 positions matching TRBD2. The trim removed 2 bases at V and 4 bases at J, leaving 11 bases unmatched. The germline gives CDR1 LNHNV, CDR2 YYDKDF (reference sequence). The CDR3 covers 17 residues. The CDR3 here is CATSRSSGGVYPDTQYF. CDR3 bases: TGTGCCACCAGCAGATCGAGCGGGGGTGTTTATCCAGATACGCAGTATTTT.

The rearrangement links TRBV5-4 to TRBJ2-7; TRBD2 aligns across 11 bases. The CDR3 extends over 16 amino acids. With V trimmed by 2 bases and J by 0 bases, 4 bases remained unmatched. Germline-derived CDR1 and CDR2 are SGHNT and YYREEE (reference sequence). CDR3 nucleotide sequence: TGTGCCAGCAGCTTAGGACTAGCGGGCAACTCCTACGAGCAGTACTTC. This encodes CASSLGLAGNSYEQYF. Based on the CDR3 plus reference TRBV5-4 and TRBJ2-7, the full variable domain is ETGVTQSPTHLIKTRGQQVTLRCSSQSGHNTVSWYQQALGQGPQFIFQYYREEENGRGNFPPRFSGLQFPNYSSELNVNALELDDSALYLCASSLGLAGNSYEQYFGPGTRLTVT.

V and J are TRBV7-3 and TRBJ2-3; perhaps TRBD2 as D (6 bases). Germline V gives CDR1 SGHTA, CDR2 FQGTGA. Between the trimmed V and J ends, which lost 0 bases and 8 bases, there was a span of 15 bases. This CDR3 comprises 15 residues. This CDR3 reads CASSLTFSGEGTQYF. The CDR3 DNA reads TGTGCCAGCAGCTTAACGTTTTCGGGGGAAGGTACGCAGTATTTT. The whole variable domain, remainder taken from reference TRBV7-3 and TRBJ2-3, is GAGVSQTPSNKVTEKGKYVELRCDPISGHTALYWYRQSLGQGPEFLIYFQGTGAADDSGLPNDRFFAVRPEGSVSTLKIQRTERGDSAVYLCASSLTFSGEGTQYFGPGTRLTVL.

With respect to this clone: The junction departs from germline at one end; a sequencing error may be responsible. This chain joins TRBV30 and TRBJ1-3; D is unresolved. From germline, CDR1 is GTSNPN and CDR2 SVGIG (reference sequence). The CDR3 extends over 14 amino acids. The CDR3 region has the DNA TGTGCTTGGAGCCCGACCGTGGCTCGAGGCACCATATATTTT. It translates to CAWSPTVARGTIYF.

V usage is TRBV7-2 and J usage is TRBJ2-5, with 11 bases matching TRBD2. The end of the DNA aligns better with TRBJ2-7, so the J call may be wrong. The CDR3 extends over 16 amino acids. The germline gives CDR1 SGHTA, CDR2 FQGNSA. This chain's CDR3 is CASSRSPSGGSYEQYF. As DNA, the CDR3 is TGTGCCAGCAGTCGATCTCCTAGCGGGGGGTCCTACGAGCAGTACTTC.

The chain has TRBV6-6 and TRBJ1-1; D perhaps matches TRBD1 (5 bases). Germline V gives CDR1 MNHNY, CDR2 SVGAGI (reference sequence). This CDR3 comprises 14 residues. Trimming removed 2 bases from V and 5 bases from J, with 12 bases in between. CDR3 sequence (DNA): TGTGCCAGCAGTTACACCCCCGGGGGAACTGAAGCTTTCTTT. Translating it yields CASSYTPGGTEAFF.

V and J are TRBV7-2 and TRBJ1-5; D is uncertain. Trimming took off 2 bases at V and 11 bases at J, with 16 bases between the two ends. This CDR3 region has 14 residues. Germline V CDR1 and CDR2: SGHTA, FQGNSA. The CDR3, as DNA: TGTGCCAGCAGCTTATTTTCCGCGAGAGGGTCCCAGCATTTT. Protein product: CASSLFSARGSQHF. Together with reference TRBV7-2 and TRBJ1-5, the CDR3 gives the full variable domain: GAGVSQSPSNKVTEKGKDVELRCDPISGHTALYWYRQSLGQGLEFLIYFQGNSAPDKSGLPSDRFSAERTGGSVSTLTIQRTQQEDSAVYLCASSLFSARGSQHFGDGTRLSIL.

The chain carries TRBV5-4 and TRBJ2-1, with D possibly being TRBD1 (5 bases). Germline V CDR1 and CDR2: SGHNT, YYREEE (reference sequence). V lost 4 bases to trimming and J lost 7 bases, with 21 bases between them. This CDR3 has 16 residues. The CDR3 loop reads CASSAWTLLGDNEQFF. For the CDR3, the DNA is TGTGCCAGCAGCGCGTGGACACTCCTTGGGGATAATGAGCAGTTCTTC.

CDR3 sequence (DNA): TGTGCCAGCTCAGAGGATCCGAACACCGGGGAGCTGTTTTTT. It is translated as CASSEDPNTGELFF. The chain is built from TRBV18 and TRBJ2-2; D uncertain. The length of the CDR3 is 14 residues. Germline CDR1 KGHSH, CDR2 LQKENI. V was trimmed by 5 bases and J by 0 bases, leaving 7 bases between them.

J is TRBJ2-3 and V is TRBV7-9; 9 bases map to TRBD2. This CDR3 contains 17 residues. After removal of 3 bases from V and 1 base from J, the junction contained 8 bases not matched to a gene. The V gene's germline CDR1 is SEHNR and CDR2 FQNEAQ (reference sequence). CDR3 DNA sequence: TGTGCCAGCAGCTTGGGGTTACTAGCGGGCGGCACAGATACGCAGTATTTT. Residues: CASSLGLLAGGTDTQYF.

The J gene is TRBJ2-5, the V gene TRBV15, with TRBD2 matching 8 bases. The CDR3 runs to 17 residues. Per the germline V gene, CDR1 is LNHNV and CDR2 is YYDKDF (reference sequence). The ends lost 1 base at V and 3 bases at J; junction bases unmatched: 10. In DNA, the CDR3 is TGTGCCACCAGCAGAGGTGGGACTAGTAAGTCGGAAGAGACCCAGTACTTC. Its translation: CATSRGGTSKSEETQYF. Using reference TRBV15 and TRBJ2-5 for the parts outside the CDR3, the full variable domain is DAMVIQNPRYQVTQFGKPVTLSCSQTLNHNVMYWYQQKSSQAPKLLFHYYDKDFNNEADTPDNFQSRRPNTSFCFLDIRSPGLGDTAMYLCATSRGGTSKSEETQYFGPGTRLLVL.

This clone appeared many times. The chain's CDR3 is CASRSRDRAYGYTF. The DNA for the CDR3 is TGTGCCAGCAGGAGCCGGGACAGGGCCTATGGCTACACCTTC. The V and J genes are TRBV5-6 and TRBJ1-2; TRBD1 agrees at 9 bases. Trimming cost V 5 bases and J 4 bases; bases outside gene matches: 6. There are 14 residues in the CDR3. Germline V CDR1 and CDR2: SGHDT, YYEEEE. The full variable domain, completed using reference TRBV5-6 and TRBJ1-2, is DAGVTQSPTHLIKTRGQQVTLRCSPKSGHDTVSWYQQALGQGPQFIFQYYEEEERQRGNFPDRFSGHQFPNYSSELNVNALLLGDSALYLCASRSRDRAYGYTFGSGTRLTVV.

The chain has TRBV28 and TRBJ2-7, with a possible D match to TRBD1 (6 bases). The CDR3 contains 16 residues. Trimming shortened V by 6 bases and J by 2 bases, and 20 bases separated the two germline ends. Germline-derived CDR1 and CDR2 are MDHEN and SYDVKM. The CDR3 reads CASSLPQGTKPYEQYF. In DNA form, the CDR3 reads TGTGCCAGCAGCCTACCACAGGGAACTAAACCCTACGAGCAGTACTTC.

This clone occurred once. The rearrangement joins TRBV6-5 to TRBJ2-3; 7 nucleotides agree with TRBD2. CDR3 size: 12 residues. Germline V gene sequence: CDR1 MNHEY, CDR2 SVGAGI. The V and J ends lost 0 bases and 14 bases, in that order; junction bases with no gene match: 5. The CDR3 sequence is CASSYSGGYPYF. CDR3 sequence (DNA): TGTGCCAGCAGTTACTCGGGGGGGTATCCGTATTTT.

This clone was counted a single time. The rearrangement joins TRBV9 to TRBJ2-1; TRBD2 aligns across 11 bases. The germline CDR1 and CDR2 sequences are SGDLS and YYNGEE. The CDR3 spans 15 residues. V shed 0 bases and J 9 bases; nucleotides not matched to a gene: 5. The CDR3 nucleotides read TGTGCCAGCAGCGTAGCTAGCGGGGGGCCGGGTGAGCAGTTCTTC. It encodes CASSVASGGPGEQFF.

The rearrangement uses TRBV9 and TRBJ2-7; perhaps TRBD2 as D (6 bases). This CDR3 has 14 residues. CDR1 is SGDLS, CDR2 YYNGEE, per germline. V was pared by 4 bases and J by 2 bases, with 13 bases between. The CDR3 bases are TGTGCCAGCAGCTTGGGGACTCCCACCTACGAGCAGTACTTC. It is translated as CASSLGTPTYEQYF.

The chain joins TRBV5-5 to TRBJ2-2, with TRBD2 as a possible D gene (6 bases). The CDR3 is 15 amino acids. Trimming pared 4 bases from V and 7 bases from J, leaving 17 bases between. Germline CDR1 SGHKS, CDR2 YYEKEE (reference sequence). CDR3 in DNA: TGTGCCAGCAGCCCGGGGGATAGAAGGGGCGGGGAGCTGTTTTTT. Amino acids: CASSPGDRRGGELFF.

This sequence joins TRBV5-1 and TRBJ2-2; tentatively, D is TRBD2 (6 bases). V was shortened by 1 base and J by 4 bases, with 20 bases between the two germline ends. From germline, CDR1 is SGHRS and CDR2 YFSETQ. CDR3 size: 18 residues. Here the CDR3 reads CASSLLGTGLRGTGELFF. CDR3 nucleotides: TGCGCCAGCAGCTTGTTGGGGACGGGACTTCGGGGCACCGGGGAGCTGTTTTTT.

The V and J genes are TRBV27 and TRBJ2-7; maybe TRBD1 (7 bases). CDR3 length equals 11 residues. V was clipped by 5 bases and J by 9 bases, with 11 bases between them. In germline, CDR1 is MNHEY, CDR2 SMNVEV (reference sequence). CDR3 residues: CASSNRGGQYF. The CDR3 DNA follows: TGTGCCAGCAGTAACAGGGGAGGGCAGTACTTC.

The gene calls are TRBV7-6 and TRBJ2-1; 11 nucleotides align to TRBD2. Germline CDR1 and CDR2: SGHVS and FNYEAQ. V dropped 5 bases and J dropped 4; count of bases not matched to a gene: 10. The CDR3 covers 17 residues. CDR3: CASSRGVLAGAYNEQFF. The CDR3 region has the DNA TGTGCCAGCAGCCGTGGGGTACTAGCGGGGGCTTACAATGAGCAGTTCTTC.

This clone was observed a few times. V is TRBV29-1 and J is TRBJ2-1; unclear D gene. V shed 2 bases and J shed 4 bases, with 3 bases lying between them. From germline, CDR1 is SQVTM and CDR2 ANQGSEA. CDR3 length: 11 residues. CDR3 sequence reads: CSVERYNEQFF. The CDR3 DNA is TGCAGCGTTGAACGGTACAATGAGCAGTTCTTC.

This chain uses TRBV30 with TRBJ1-1, with D unresolved. Germline V gene lookup returns CDR1 GTSNPN and CDR2 SVGIG (reference sequence). CDR3 length: 12 residues. V lost 3 bases, J lost 0 bases, and 5 bases lay in between. CDR3 nucleotides: TGTGCCTGGAGCCCAATGAACACTGAAGCTTTCTTT. Amino acids: CAWSPMNTEAFF.

The chain is built from TRBV27 and TRBJ1-6; perhaps TRBD1 as D (6 bases). The ends were cut back, 5 bases at V and 4 bases at J, with 18 bases in the middle. The CDR3 runs to 17 residues. Germline loops: CDR1 MNHEY, CDR2 SMNVEV (reference sequence). The CDR3: CASSPNTPTGYNSPLHF. CDR3 nucleotide sequence: TGTGCCAGCAGTCCCAATACCCCGACAGGATATAATTCACCCCTCCACTTT.

The chain recombines TRBV11-2 with TRBJ2-3, with 8 bases fitting TRBD2. The CDR3 length is 14 residues. Per germline, CDR1 SGHAT and CDR2 FQNNGV. V dropped 2 bases and J dropped 6; count of bases not matched to a gene: 4. The CDR3, as DNA: TGTGCCAGCAGCTTAACGGGGGGGGAGGATACGCAGTATTTT. Its protein product is CASSLTGGEDTQYF.

J is TRBJ2-2 and V is TRBV7-9, with D maybe TRBD1 (5 bases). This CDR3 is 17 amino acids long. The germline CDR1 and CDR2 sequences are SEHNR and FQNEAQ (reference sequence). Trimming cost V 5 bases and J 0 bases, with 16 bases left between them. CDR3 sequence (DNA): TGTGCCAGCAGCCTAATGTCCAGGGCGGCGAACACCGGGGAGCTGTTTTTT. It codes for CASSLMSRAANTGELFF.

V gene TRBV2 combines with J gene TRBJ1-1; a possible D gene is TRBD1 (5 bases). CDR3 length equals 13 residues. Germline-derived CDR1 and CDR2 are SNHLY and FYNNEI. V gave up 7 bases and J gave up 7 bases, with 16 bases separating them. The DNA for the CDR3 is TGTGCCAGCATTAGGCAGGGCGTAAATGAAGCTTTCTTT. Amino acid sequence: CASIRQGVNEAFF.

A single count supports this clone. This chain links TRBV6-1 with TRBJ1-1; unclear D gene. Trimming pared 2 bases from V and 11 bases from J, leaving 15 bases between. Germline-derived CDR1 and CDR2 are MNHNS and SASEGT. CDR3 length: 13 amino acids. The CDR3 nucleotides are TGTGCCAGCAGTGAAAATAGACTAAGTCGGGCTTTCTTT. This codes for CASSENRLSRAFF.

This clone was recorded a few times. This chain links TRBV7-2 with TRBJ1-5; no reliable D call. The CDR3 spans 15 residues. V was clipped by 5 bases and J by 3 bases, with 14 bases between them. Germline V gene lookup returns CDR1 SGHTA and CDR2 FQGNSA. Here the CDR3 reads CASSVDSKPNQPQHF. The CDR3 bases are TGTGCCAGCAGCGTTGACTCAAAACCCAATCAGCCCCAGCATTTT.